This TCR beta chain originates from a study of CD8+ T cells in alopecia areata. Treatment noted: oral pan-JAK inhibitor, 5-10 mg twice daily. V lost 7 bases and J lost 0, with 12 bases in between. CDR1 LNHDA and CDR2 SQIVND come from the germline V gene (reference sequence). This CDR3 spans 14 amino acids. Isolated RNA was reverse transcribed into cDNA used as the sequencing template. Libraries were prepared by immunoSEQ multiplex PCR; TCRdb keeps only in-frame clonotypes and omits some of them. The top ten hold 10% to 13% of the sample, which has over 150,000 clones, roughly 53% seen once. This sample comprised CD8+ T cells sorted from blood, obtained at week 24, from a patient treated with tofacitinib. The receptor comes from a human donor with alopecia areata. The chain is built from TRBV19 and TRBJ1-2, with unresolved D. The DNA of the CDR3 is TGTGCCAGTACTGGGTTTCGGGCTAACTATGGCTACACCTTC. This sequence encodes CASTGFRANYGYTF.